Listed here are 21 T cell receptor beta chains from one sample, sequenced in a study of OX40 agonist ivuxolimab in advanced cancers. Data came from immunoSEQ multiplex PCR; TCRdb stores just in-frame clones and leaves some out. The table includes 65,000 to 85,000 clones, about 86% detected once. This specimen consisted of CD4+ or CD8+ T cells sorted from blood, obtained in a trial of the OX40 agonist ivuxolimab. The source of these receptors is an adult with an advanced solid tumor such as melanoma, head and neck, liver or kidney cancer.

The chain uses TRBV12-5 and TRBJ2-7; D is uncertain. Trimming pared 1 base from V and 0 bases from J, leaving 13 bases between. Germline V gene sequence: CDR1 LGHNT, CDR2 FRNRAP. CDR3 length equals 16 residues. CDR3 loop: CASGLAKQSLSYEQYF. The CDR3 DNA reads as TGTGCTAGTGGTTTGGCAAAACAGTCCCTCTCCTACGAGCAGTACTTC. The entire variable domain, with the rest obtained from reference TRBV12-5 and TRBJ2-7, is as follows: DARVTQTPRHKVTEMGQEVTMRCQPILGHNTVFWYRQTMMQGLELLAYFRNRAPLDDSGMPKDRFSAEMPDATLATLKIQPSEPRDSAVYFCASGLAKQSLSYEQYFGPGTRLTVT.

This clone turned up a few times. The rearrangement uses TRBV11-3 and TRBJ1-1; a weak D match, TRBD1 (5 bases). CDR3 length: 14 residues. From germline, CDR1 is SGHNT and CDR2 YENEEA. Trimming removed 1 base from V and 6 bases from J, with 12 bases in between. CDR3 DNA: TGTGCCAGCAGCTTAGCCCGTTCGGGGCCTGAAGCTTTCTTT. This translates into CASSLARSGPEAFF.

The chain couples TRBV7-2 to TRBJ2-3; TRBD2 matches 14 bases. Germline V CDR1 and CDR2: SGHTA, FQGNSA. After removal of 5 bases from V and 2 bases from J, the junction contained 9 bases not matched to a gene. The CDR3 has 18 residues. The CDR3 reads CASSPRLAGGTNTDTQYF. DNA for the CDR3: TGTGCCAGCAGCCCCAGACTAGCGGGGGGGACTAACACAGATACGCAGTATTTT.

The V call is TRBV6-6, the J call TRBJ1-5; 12 bases are a match to TRBD1. This CDR3 comprises 16 residues. V shed 2 bases and J 6 bases; nucleotides not matched to a gene: 5. Germline values: CDR1 MNHNY, CDR2 SVGAGI (reference sequence). CDR3 residues: CASSYTGQGAGQPQHF. DNA of the CDR3: TGTGCCAGCAGTTACACGGGACAGGGGGCCGGTCAGCCCCAGCATTTT.

The CDR3 DNA sequence: TGTGCCAGTAGTATATTAGGACAGGGGATTCGTGGCTACACCTTC. Translated: CASSILGQGIRGYTF. This rearrangement joins TRBV19 to TRBJ1-2; 9 bases are shared with TRBD1. Germline V gene sequence: CDR1 LNHDA, CDR2 SQIVND (reference sequence). This CDR3 has 15 amino acids. V was pared by 2 bases and J by 7 bases, with 8 bases of the junction left unmatched.

The chain couples TRBV19 to TRBJ2-3, with 7 bases fitting TRBD1. V dropped 3 bases and J dropped 2; count of bases not matched to a gene: 8. Germline CDR1 reads LNHDA; CDR2 reads SQIVND (reference sequence). The CDR3 covers 16 residues. The CDR3 DNA is TGTGCCAGTAGTATCTCCGACAGGGAGTACACAGATACGCAGTATTTT. This translates into CASSISDREYTDTQYF.

CDR3 nucleotides: TGTGCCAGTAGTCCACGACAGAGCGCCTACGAGCAGTACTTC. It yields the protein CASSPRQSAYEQYF. The chain couples TRBV19 to TRBJ2-5; D may be TRBD1 (5 bases). The DNA end lines up better with TRBJ2-7; the J call may be wrong. The CDR3 is 14 residues long. Looked up from germline, CDR1 is LNHDA and CDR2 is SQIVND (reference sequence).

V and J are TRBV6-5 and TRBJ1-3; perhaps TRBD1 as D (5 bases). This CDR3 has 15 residues. Germline CDR1 and CDR2: MNHEY and SVGAGI. The V end lost 6 bases, the J end lost 0 bases, and 12 bases lay between the germline ends. CDR3 sequence reads: CASRLQGTSGNTIYF. CDR3 DNA sequence: TGTGCCAGCAGACTTCAGGGAACCTCTGGAAACACCATATATTTT.

V gene TRBV11-3 combines with J gene TRBJ1-2, with 9 bases lining up with TRBD1. J lost 8 bases, V lost 5 bases, and 12 bases had no gene match. CDR3 length: 15 residues. Germline V lookup: CDR1 SGHNT, CDR2 YENEEA. The CDR3 region has the DNA TGTGCCAGCAGCCCGTCCCGGGACAGGGAGAGGGGCTACACCTTC. The encoded protein is CASSPSRDRERGYTF.

This chain uses TRBV7-2 with TRBJ2-7; D unclear. CDR1 and CDR2 from the germline V gene are SGHTA and FQGNSA. Trimming pared 5 bases from V and 2 bases from J, leaving 4 bases between. The CDR3 totals 11 residues. The CDR3 sequence: CASSATYEQYF. The CDR3 DNA follows: TGTGCCAGCAGCGCAACCTACGAGCAGTACTTC.

The V call is TRBV5-1, the J call TRBJ1-2; D is uncertain. Germline V gene sequence: CDR1 SGHRS, CDR2 YFSETQ. There are 15 residues in the CDR3. The V end lost 1 base, the J end lost 2 bases, and 12 bases lay between the germline ends. The CDR3 spells CASSLYRDPNYGYTF. The CDR3 bases are TGCGCCAGCAGCTTGTATCGCGACCCGAACTATGGCTACACCTTC. The variable domain in full, with the rest retrieved from reference TRBV5-1 and TRBJ1-2, is KAGVTQTPRYLIKTRGQQVTLSCSPISGHRSVSWYQQTPGQGLQFLFEYFSETQRNKGNFPGRFSGRQFSNSRSEMNVSTLELGDSALYLCASSLYRDPNYGYTFGSGTRLTVV.

The rearrangement joins TRBV5-6 to TRBJ2-3; TRBD1 might be the D (6 bases). This CDR3 has 11 residues. CDR1 is SGHDT, CDR2 YYEEEE, per germline. V dropped 4 bases and J dropped 13 bases, with 13 bases sitting between them. The DNA for the CDR3 is TGTGCCAGCAGCCACCGGGACATAGAGTATTTT. Its protein is CASSHRDIEYF.

In its sample, this clone was seen a few times. The rearrangement uses TRBV23-1 and TRBJ1-3; D is possibly TRBD1 (5 bases). TRBV23-1 is noted as an ORF with a role that remains uncertain. Trimming pared 7 bases from V and 0 bases from J, leaving 13 bases between. The CDR3 is 15 amino acids. The CDR3 DNA reads TGCGCCAGCAACCTACAGGAGAGCTCTGGAAACACCATATATTTT. Its protein product is CASNLQESSGNTIYF.

This clone was observed many times. The chain recombines TRBV5-6 with TRBJ1-6; D ambiguous. The CDR3 sequence is 15 residues long. V shed 0 bases and J shed 3 bases, with 7 bases lying between them. The germline V gene has CDR1 SGHDT and CDR2 YYEEEE. CDR3 in amino acids: CASSLGRFYNSPLHF. For the CDR3, the DNA is TGTGCCAGCAGCTTGGGCAGGTTCTATAATTCACCCCTCCACTTT.

The chain joins TRBV11-3 to TRBJ1-1; D is ambiguous. Germline V CDR1 and CDR2: SGHNT, YENEEA. V dropped 2 bases and J dropped 1 base, with 8 bases sitting between them. The CDR3 runs to 14 residues. The CDR3 nucleotides read TGTGCCAGCAGCTTAAGCCTTACGAACACTGAAGCTTTCTTT. It codes for CASSLSLTNTEAFF.

This clone appeared a few times. This chain joins TRBV13 and TRBJ1-2; 10 nucleotides match TRBD1. This CDR3 comprises 15 residues. V gave up 4 bases and J gave up 8 bases; unmatched junction bases: 10. Germline CDR1 is PRHDT and CDR2 is FYEKMQ (reference sequence). Here the CDR3 reads CASSYTTGTGEGYTF. The CDR3 bases are TGTGCCAGCAGCTATACCACCGGGACAGGGGAAGGCTACACCTTC.

The chain carries TRBV7-2 and TRBJ1-3; TRBD1 aligns across 7 bases. This CDR3 has 15 residues. Germline-derived CDR1 and CDR2 are SGHTA and FQGNSA. V shed 4 bases and J 8 bases; nucleotides not matched to a gene: 11. CDR3 in amino acids: CASSSRTGLWDTIYF. In DNA form, the CDR3 reads TGTGCCAGCAGCTCGAGGACAGGCCTCTGGGACACCATATATTTT.

The V and J genes are TRBV12-5 and TRBJ2-2; possibly TRBD1 or TRBD2 for D (5 bases each). In germline, CDR1 is LGHNT, CDR2 FRNRAP. Trimming shortened V by 0 bases and J by 0 bases, and 17 bases separated the two germline ends. The CDR3 covers 19 residues. The CDR3 loop reads CASGLVLDLGTPNTGELFF. Here the CDR3 DNA reads TGTGCTAGTGGTTTGGTACTGGACCTGGGGACCCCGAACACCGGGGAGCTGTTTTTT.

The V gene is TRBV6-5, the J gene TRBJ2-2; D gene unclear. The germline V gene encodes CDR1 MNHEY and CDR2 SVGAGI. The CDR3 contains 12 residues. V lost 2 bases, J lost 7 bases, and 5 bases lay in between. The CDR3 region has the DNA TGTGCCAGCAGTTACCCCGACGGGGAGCTGTTTTTT. Translating it yields CASSYPDGELFF.

This clone appeared a single time. The rearrangement joins TRBV7-2 to TRBJ2-5; tentatively, D is TRBD1 (5 bases). This CDR3 is 14 amino acids long. V was pared by 5 bases and J by 5 bases, with 15 bases between. The germline CDR1 and CDR2 sequences are SGHTA and FQGNSA. The CDR3 DNA sequence: TGTGCCAGCAGCGGACCGCAGGGTTGGGAGACCCAGTACTTC. Translating it yields CASSGPQGWETQYF.

The chain carries TRBV4-3 and TRBJ1-5, with 10 bases matching TRBD1. The CDR3 has 20 residues. The germline CDR1 and CDR2 sequences are LGHNA and YSLEER. V dropped 4 bases and J dropped 6; count of bases not matched to a gene: 21. CDR3 protein: CASSPGAGTGVSTSGQPQHF. CDR3 DNA: TGCGCCAGCAGCCCTGGGGCCGGGACAGGGGTGTCAACAAGCGGTCAGCCCCAGCATTTT.